This T cell receptor (beta chain) appears in the sequencing data of a study of T cell repertoires in cytomegalovirus infection (dated by TCRdb to about 2019). Describing the broader study: The HLA type of each donor mattered for the analysis, because public TCR beta signatures pointed to carriage of CMV infection along with the matching HLA type. Overall study outcomes, separate from this receptor: The ex vivo response was dominated by HLA-C-restricted CMV-specific TCR beta clonotypes, which also provided the single most frequent clonotype in two of eight donors. In both this cohort and an independent roughly 330-donor cohort, the cumulative frequency of public TCR beta family members distinguished carriers of CMV infection plus the relevant HLA type.

The CDR3 contains 17 residues, cysteine and phenylalanine counted. The sequence is cut down to CDR3 DNA, 51 bases in frame from base 1. The trim is 5 bases for V and 4 bases for J, with a gap of 21 bases between the germline ends. The CDR1 and CDR2 encoded by the germline V gene (reference sequence) are SEHNR and FQNEAQ. This clonotype was observed a few times. Its antigen remains undetermined. Nothing much larger sits one base from this clone, and base qualities are not available. The instrument was an Illumina HiSeq 1500. TCRdb reanalyzed the raw reads on its own, using fastp at Q25 for trimming and MiXCR for clone calling, and kept in-frame beta chains. Each CDR3 protein appears once, grouped with its most common genes and DNA. Counted in this sample were roughly 230,000 distinct CDR3 sequences; under 25% of them appeared once. 15% to 20% of the sample comes from the top ten.

This TCR was sampled from a human donor in good health (CMV status not recorded). Some clones in this sample may be carry-over from other donors' samples. The sequencing input was CD8+ T cells from PBMCs. This receptor chain uses TRBV7-9 and TRBJ1-5; TRBD1 could be the D gene, as 6 bases match. The nucleotide sequence reads TGTGCCAGCAGCGCATCTACAGGGTTATTGGGTAATCAGCCCCAGCATTTT. This translates into CASSASTGLLGNQPQHF.